This note documents a single TCR beta chain sequence. This sample is part of a study of blood T cell repertoires in COVID-19. Study background: T cells, B-cell-depleted T cells, or PBMCs supplied cDNA or gDNA.

In germline, CDR1 is MDHEN, CDR2 SYDVKM. Trimming removed 7 bases from V and 7 bases from J, with 25 bases in between. CDR3 length: 16 amino acids. Repertoires were generated with immunoSEQ multiplex PCR, while TCRdb's copy carries only in-frame clones and drops some. The data show roughly 200,000 clones, 83% seen once. The chain carries TRBV28 and TRBJ1-2; tentatively, D is TRBD1 (6 bases). The sequenced material came from PBMCs or T cells enriched from blood (not recorded which). The sequence was collected from a woman in her fifties or sixties who had been exposed to COVID-19. The CDR3 sequence is CASTVLLIQGFGGYTF. The CDR3 coding sequence is TGTGCCAGCACCGTACTTCTAATACAGGGTTTTGGTGGCTACACCTTC.